A single sample is the source of the 27 T cell receptor beta chains below, sequenced in a study of graft-versus-host responses after intestinal transplantation. Their antigens are not known. The protocol was immunoSEQ multiplex PCR, while the TCRdb copy is restricted to in-frame clones and leaves out a portion. The sample has 95,000 to 150,000 clones; approximately 95% are singletons. The sequenced sample was unstimulated CD4+ T cells sorted from spleen or lymph node cells, obtained before intestinal transplant. These receptor sequences come from a human donor who received an intestinal transplant.

The V call is TRBV6-6, the J call TRBJ1-2; D is unresolved. The V gene's germline CDR1 is MNHNY and CDR2 SVGAGI (reference sequence). This CDR3 has 13 residues. The V end lost 0 bases, the J end lost 8 bases, and 10 bases lay between the germline ends. The CDR3 sequence: CASSYSTGFGYTF. As DNA, the CDR3 is TGTGCCAGCAGTTACTCGACGGGGTTCGGCTACACCTTC.

The V and J genes are TRBV30 and TRBJ1-3; possibly TRBD1 for D (5 bases). Germline V gene data show CDR1 as GTSNPN and CDR2 as SVGIG (reference sequence). The CDR3 loop spans 14 amino acids. V was shortened by 0 bases and J by 9 bases, with 15 bases between the two germline ends. This CDR3 reads CAWSVPARGTTIYF. Written as DNA, the CDR3 is TGTGCCTGGAGTGTACCCGCGCGGGGCACCACCATATATTTT.

The CDR3 DNA reads as TGTGCCAGCGCACGGCGGGAGGGCCCCAGCTCCTACAATGAGCAGTTCTTC. Protein product: CASARREGPSSYNEQFF. The rearrangement joins TRBV2 to TRBJ2-1, with 9 nucleotides matching TRBD2. In germline, CDR1 is SNHLY, CDR2 FYNNEI. V lost 8 bases to trimming and J lost 0 bases; unmatched junction nucleotides: 11. The CDR3 totals 17 residues.

This clone was seen once. V usage is TRBV6-1 and J usage is TRBJ1-5; perhaps TRBD1 as D (5 bases). Trimming took off 7 bases at V and 7 bases at J, with 20 bases between the two ends. The CDR3 runs 15 residues. Germline V gene data show CDR1 as MNHNS and CDR2 as SASEGT. CDR3 residues: CASIPGLGQRQPQHF. CDR3 DNA: TGTGCCAGCATCCCGGGACTCGGGCAGCGGCAGCCCCAGCATTTT.

The chain couples TRBV7-8 to TRBJ2-7; TRBD1 matches 7 bases. Germline V lookup: CDR1 SGHVS, CDR2 FQNEAQ. The ends lost 1 base at V and 4 bases at J; junction bases unmatched: 4. CDR3 size: 14 residues. CDR3 nucleotide sequence: TGTGCCAGCAGCTTAGACAGGGGTCATTACGAGCAGTACTTC. This translates into CASSLDRGHYEQYF.

The genes are TRBV7-8 and TRBJ2-7, with 10 bases matching TRBD2. The germline V gene has CDR1 SGHVS and CDR2 FQNEAQ. V lost 0 bases and J lost 2; bases outside the gene matches: 10. The CDR3 runs to 18 residues. The CDR3, as DNA: TGTGCCAGCAGCTTAGCGATAATCATAAGCGGGAGGGCCTACGAGCAGTACTTC. Translation gives CASSLAIIISGRAYEQYF.

This chain links TRBV5-1 with TRBJ2-7; 7 nucleotides match TRBD1. Germline CDR1 SGHRS, CDR2 YFSETQ. The CDR3 has 14 amino acids. The V and J ends lost 0 bases and 5 bases, in that order; junction bases with no gene match: 5. Here the CDR3 DNA reads TGCGCCAGCAGCTTGGGACAGGGTTACGACGAGCAGTACTTC. This translates into CASSLGQGYDEQYF.

The V call is TRBV18, the J call TRBJ2-7; 10 bases agree with TRBD1. CDR1 and CDR2 from the germline V gene are KGHSH and LQKENI. J gave up 4 bases and V 3 bases, and 6 bases lay outside the gene matches. The CDR3 consists of 15 residues. CDR3 sequence (DNA): TGTGCCAGCTCACCCCGGGACAGGGGTGAGTACGAGCAGTACTTC. Protein: CASSPRDRGEYEQYF.

The J gene is TRBJ2-2, the V gene TRBV5-1; maybe TRBD2 (8 bases). Germline V lookup: CDR1 SGHRS, CDR2 YFSETQ. CDR3 length equals 16 residues. V lost 6 bases to trimming and J lost 5 bases, with 20 bases between them. The CDR3 DNA reads TGCGCCAGCACTCCTACGGGACAGCGGGAGACCGGGGAGCTGTTTTTT. The encoded protein is CASTPTGQRETGELFF.

The CDR3 region is CASSLSSSSNEQFF. The DNA for the CDR3 is TGTGCCAGCAGTTTATCCTCTAGCAGCAATGAGCAGTTCTTC. The chain links TRBV28 to TRBJ2-1, with D possibly being TRBD2 (5 bases). This CDR3 spans 14 amino acids. The V end lost 1 base, the J end lost 6 bases, and 10 bases lay between the germline ends. Per germline, CDR1 MDHEN and CDR2 SYDVKM.

This clone was detected only a few times. The V gene is TRBV7-9, the J gene TRBJ1-5, with TRBD1 matching over 7 bases. This CDR3 comprises 14 residues. Germline CDR1 and CDR2: SEHNR and FQNEAQ (reference sequence). J lost 2 bases, V lost 5 bases, and 3 bases had no gene match. Here the CDR3 reads CASSLDRGNQPQHF. The DNA of the CDR3 is TGTGCCAGCAGCCTAGACAGGGGCAATCAGCCCCAGCATTTT.

J is TRBJ2-4 and V is TRBV5-1, with D unclear. The CDR3 has 14 residues. V lost 0 bases to trimming and J lost 7 bases, with 11 bases between them. Per the germline V gene, CDR1 is SGHRS and CDR2 is YFSETQ. CDR3 in amino acids: CASSLGPAVNIQYF. DNA of the CDR3: TGCGCCAGCAGCTTGGGCCCCGCGGTGAACATTCAGTACTTC.

The rearrangement uses TRBV4-2 and TRBJ2-3; 12 nucleotides match TRBD2. CDR3 length: 18 amino acids. Germline CDR1 LGHNA, CDR2 YNFKEQ. The V gene end was trimmed by 0 bases and the J gene end by 1 base; junction bases not matched to a gene: 5. The CDR3 DNA sequence: TGTGCCAGCAGCCAAGATGCACTAGCGGGAGGTGGCACAGATACGCAGTATTTT. This translates into CASSQDALAGGGTDTQYF.

The CDR3 loop is CASSLIPGNTIYF. The CDR3, as DNA: TGTGCCAGCAGTTTAATTCCTGGAAACACCATATATTTT. The chain carries TRBV27 and TRBJ1-3, with D unclear. Germline loops: CDR1 MNHEY, CDR2 SMNVEV (reference sequence). Trimming cost V 2 bases and J 2 bases, with 4 bases left between them. There are 13 residues in the CDR3.

This sequence joins TRBV27 and TRBJ2-1, with 7 bases that match TRBD1. The CDR3 contains 16 residues. V shed 7 bases, J shed 1 base, and the junction held 10 bases outside the gene matches. Germline values: CDR1 MNHEY, CDR2 SMNVEV (reference sequence). This CDR3 is CASTLRQGWSYNEQFF. DNA of the CDR3: TGTGCCAGCACCCTGCGACAGGGTTGGTCCTACAATGAGCAGTTCTTC.

This chain connects TRBV10-1 to TRBJ1-1; 7 bases align to TRBD1. This CDR3 comprises 13 residues. Per germline, CDR1 WNHNN and CDR2 SYGVQD (reference sequence). V gave up 5 bases and J gave up 1 base; unmatched junction bases: 1. CDR3 loop: CASSRTGNTEAFF. In DNA form, the CDR3 reads TGCGCCAGCAGTAGGACAGGGAACACTGAAGCTTTCTTT.

V and J are TRBV27 and TRBJ2-1, with TRBD1 identical over 7 bases. The CDR3 has 15 amino acids. The V segment lost 8 bases and the J segment 5 bases; nucleotides outside the gene matches: 12. Germline V gene lookup returns CDR1 MNHEY and CDR2 SMNVEV (reference sequence). In DNA, the CDR3 is TGTGCCAGCCATCCATCGAGTGGGACAGACAATGAGCAGTTCTTC. Its translation is CASHPSSGTDNEQFF.

The rearrangement joins TRBV4-2 to TRBJ1-2; D not resolved. Germline assignment: CDR1 LGHNA and CDR2 YNFKEQ. V was shortened by 4 bases and J by 8 bases, with 20 bases between the two germline ends. This CDR3 is built from 15 residues. The CDR3 sequence is CASSPGIAAGKGYTF. The CDR3 DNA reads TGTGCCAGCAGCCCGGGTATTGCAGCTGGAAAGGGCTACACCTTC.

The chain is built from TRBV7-2 and TRBJ2-5; the D gene is possibly TRBD2 (7 bases). The J call may not be correct, given that the DNA end is closer to TRBJ2-7. Germline V gene sequence: CDR1 SGHTA, CDR2 FQGNSA. The CDR3 is 14 residues long. Written as DNA, the CDR3 is TGTGCCAGCAGCCGTGGGGGGGCGAGATACGAGCAGTACTTC. Translating it yields CASSRGGARYEQYF.

The genes are TRBV11-2 and TRBJ2-3; 10 bases are shared with TRBD2. CDR3 size: 14 residues. The V gene end was trimmed by 6 bases and the J gene end by 5 bases; junction bases not matched to a gene: 5. Looked up from germline, CDR1 is SGHAT and CDR2 is FQNNGV. CDR3 residues: CASSRGLAEDTQYF. The CDR3 region has the DNA TGTGCCAGCAGTCGCGGACTAGCGGAAGATACGCAGTATTTT.

This chain uses TRBV10-1 with TRBJ2-1, with 14 bases lining up with TRBD2. Looked up from germline, CDR1 is WNHNN and CDR2 is SYGVQD (reference sequence). V lost 6 bases and J lost 9; bases outside the gene matches: 13. The CDR3 spans 17 residues. CDR3 protein: CASRPGLAGEARGEQFF. The CDR3 bases are TGCGCCAGCAGACCGGGACTAGCGGGGGAGGCCCGGGGTGAGCAGTTCTTC.

In its sample, this clone was seen once. The gene calls are TRBV6-5 and TRBJ2-3; D perhaps matches TRBD1 (6 bases). Germline values: CDR1 MNHEY, CDR2 SVGAGI. V was shortened by 2 bases and J by 7 bases, with 10 bases between the two germline ends. CDR3 length: 13 amino acids. This CDR3 is CASSYKQGYTQYF. CDR3 nucleotides: TGTGCCAGCAGTTACAAACAGGGATATACGCAGTATTTT.

This clone was recorded only once. The chain couples TRBV28 to TRBJ2-1; D gene unclear. Germline CDR1 reads MDHEN; CDR2 reads SYDVKM. V lost 8 bases and J 0 bases, leaving 11 bases between the germline ends. The CDR3 contains 14 residues. The CDR3 region has the DNA TGTGCCAGCTCTACTTCCAGCTCCTACAATGAGCAGTTCTTC. Protein: CASSTSSSYNEQFF.

V usage is TRBV30 and J usage is TRBJ1-6; D is possibly TRBD1 (6 bases). V was clipped by 4 bases and J by 7 bases, with 17 bases between them. Germline V CDR1 and CDR2: GTSNPN, SVGIG (reference sequence). The CDR3 loop spans 15 amino acids. The CDR3 loop is CAWKKATGLNSPLHF. The CDR3 DNA sequence: TGTGCCTGGAAAAAAGCCACAGGGTTGAATTCACCCCTCCACTTT.

The rearrangement links TRBV7-3 to TRBJ2-1; D is possibly TRBD2 (6 bases). V was shortened by 5 bases and J by 8 bases, with 19 bases between the two germline ends. This CDR3 region has 15 residues. CDR1 is SGHTA, CDR2 FQGTGA, per germline. CDR3 region: CASSPEGLPVYEQFF. The DNA for the CDR3 is TGTGCCAGCAGCCCAGAGGGACTTCCCGTTTATGAGCAGTTCTTC.

The chain recombines TRBV6-1 with TRBJ2-1; the match to TRBD2 covers 7 bases. Germline V gene lookup returns CDR1 MNHNS and CDR2 SASEGT. V trimming: 5 bases; J trimming: 7 bases; junction bases outside the gene matches: 5. The CDR3 consists of 13 residues. DNA of the CDR3: TGTGCCAGCAGTAGAGCGGGAATTAATGAGCAGTTCTTC. Translated: CASSRAGINEQFF.

This chain joins TRBV6-1 and TRBJ1-5; D gene ambiguous. The germline V gene has CDR1 MNHNS and CDR2 SASEGT. Trimming left V 1 base short and J 6 bases short, with 10 bases between. The CDR3 is 14 residues long. CDR3 nucleotides: TGTGCCAGCAGTGAAGGTCAGCGGGGTCAGCCCCAGCATTTT. It encodes CASSEGQRGQPQHF.